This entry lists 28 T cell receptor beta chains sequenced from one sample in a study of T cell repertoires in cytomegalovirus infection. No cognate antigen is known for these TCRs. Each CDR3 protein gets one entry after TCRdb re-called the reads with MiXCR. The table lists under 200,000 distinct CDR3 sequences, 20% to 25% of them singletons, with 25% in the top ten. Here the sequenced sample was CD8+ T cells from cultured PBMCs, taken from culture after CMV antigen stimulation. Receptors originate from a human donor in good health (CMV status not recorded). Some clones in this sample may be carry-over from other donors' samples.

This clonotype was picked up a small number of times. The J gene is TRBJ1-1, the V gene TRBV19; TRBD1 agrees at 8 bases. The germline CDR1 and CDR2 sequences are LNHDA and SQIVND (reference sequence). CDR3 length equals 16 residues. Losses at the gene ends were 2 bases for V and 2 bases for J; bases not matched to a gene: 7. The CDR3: CASSIPTGALNTEAFF. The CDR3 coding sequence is TGTGCCAGTAGTATACCGACAGGGGCACTTAACACTGAAGCTTTCTTT.

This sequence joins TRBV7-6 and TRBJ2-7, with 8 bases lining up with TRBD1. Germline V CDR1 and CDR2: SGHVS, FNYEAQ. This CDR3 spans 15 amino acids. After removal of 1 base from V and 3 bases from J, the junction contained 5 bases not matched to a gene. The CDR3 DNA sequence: TGTGCCAGCAGCTTAGGGGGGACAGGCGACTACGAGCAGTACTTC. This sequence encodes CASSLGGTGDYEQYF.

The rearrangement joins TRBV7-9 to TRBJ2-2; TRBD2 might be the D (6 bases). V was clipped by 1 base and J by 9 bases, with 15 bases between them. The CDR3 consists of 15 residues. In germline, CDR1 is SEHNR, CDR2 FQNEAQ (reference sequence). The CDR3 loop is CASSLVEGTGRELFF. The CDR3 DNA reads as TGTGCCAGCAGCTTAGTGGAGGGAACTGGCAGGGAGCTGTTTTTT.

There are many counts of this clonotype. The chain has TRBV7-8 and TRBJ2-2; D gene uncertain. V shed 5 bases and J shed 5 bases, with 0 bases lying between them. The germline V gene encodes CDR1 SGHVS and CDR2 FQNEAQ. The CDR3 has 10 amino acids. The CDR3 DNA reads TGTGCCAGCAGCACCGGGGAGCTGTTTTTT. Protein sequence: CASSTGELFF.

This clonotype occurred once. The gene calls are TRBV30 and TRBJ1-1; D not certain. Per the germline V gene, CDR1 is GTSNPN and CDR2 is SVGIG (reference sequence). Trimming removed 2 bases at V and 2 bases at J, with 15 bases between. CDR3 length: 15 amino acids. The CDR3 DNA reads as TGTGCCTGGAGTAATTCGGGCGCCAGAAACACTGAAGCTTTCTTT. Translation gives CAWSNSGARNTEAFF.

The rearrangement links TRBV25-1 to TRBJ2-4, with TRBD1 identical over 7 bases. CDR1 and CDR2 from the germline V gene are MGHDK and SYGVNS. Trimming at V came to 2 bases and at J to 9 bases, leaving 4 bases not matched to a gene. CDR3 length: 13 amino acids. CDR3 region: CASSEVQGFIQYF. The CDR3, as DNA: TGTGCCAGCAGTGAAGTACAGGGGTTCATTCAGTACTTC.

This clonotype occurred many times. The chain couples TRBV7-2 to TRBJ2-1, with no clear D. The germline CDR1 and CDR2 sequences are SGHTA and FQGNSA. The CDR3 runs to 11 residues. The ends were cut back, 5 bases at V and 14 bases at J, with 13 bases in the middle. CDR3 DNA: TGTGCCAGCAGCCCAGACGTTGTGGAGTTCTTC. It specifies CASSPDVVEFF.

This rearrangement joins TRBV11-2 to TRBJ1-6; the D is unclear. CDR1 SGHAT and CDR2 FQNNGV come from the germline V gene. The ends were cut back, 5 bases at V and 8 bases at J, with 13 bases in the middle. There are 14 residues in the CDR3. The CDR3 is CASSDALPDSPLHF. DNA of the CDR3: TGTGCCAGCAGCGATGCCCTTCCGGATTCACCCCTCCACTTT.

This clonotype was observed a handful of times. The CDR3 loop is CASRTSPNSGDTEAFF. DNA of the CDR3: TGTGCCAGCAGGACCTCCCCAAACTCAGGGGACACTGAAGCTTTCTTT. This chain joins TRBV6-1 and TRBJ1-1, with D possibly being TRBD1 (6 bases). The CDR3 consists of 16 residues. From germline, CDR1 is MNHNS and CDR2 SASEGT. V lost 6 bases to trimming and J lost 3 bases, with 20 bases between them.

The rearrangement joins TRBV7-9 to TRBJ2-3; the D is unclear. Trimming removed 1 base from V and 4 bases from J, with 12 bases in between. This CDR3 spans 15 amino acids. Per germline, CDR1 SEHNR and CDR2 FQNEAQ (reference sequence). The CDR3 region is CASSLEVRFADTQYF. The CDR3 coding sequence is TGTGCCAGCAGCTTAGAAGTAAGGTTTGCAGATACGCAGTATTTT.

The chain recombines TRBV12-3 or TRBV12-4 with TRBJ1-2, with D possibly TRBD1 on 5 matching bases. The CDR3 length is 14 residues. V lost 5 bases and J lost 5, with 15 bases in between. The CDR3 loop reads CASSRNRGGYGYTF. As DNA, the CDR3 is TGTGCCAGCAGTCGTAATAGGGGCGGGTATGGCTACACCTTC.

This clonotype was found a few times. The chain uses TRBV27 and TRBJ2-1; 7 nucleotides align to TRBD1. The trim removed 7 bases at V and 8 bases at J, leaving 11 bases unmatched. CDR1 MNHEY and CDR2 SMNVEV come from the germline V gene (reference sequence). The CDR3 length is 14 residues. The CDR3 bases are TGTGCCAGCACCCAAAGGGGGCCCAGGGATGAGCAGTTCTTC. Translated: CASTQRGPRDEQFF.

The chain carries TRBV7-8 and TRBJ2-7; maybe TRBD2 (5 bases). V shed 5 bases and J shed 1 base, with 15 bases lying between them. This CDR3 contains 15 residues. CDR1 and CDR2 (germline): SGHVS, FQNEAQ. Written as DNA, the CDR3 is TGTGCCAGCAGCCCCACTAGGGTTCAGTCCTACGAGCAGTACTTC. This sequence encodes CASSPTRVQSYEQYF.

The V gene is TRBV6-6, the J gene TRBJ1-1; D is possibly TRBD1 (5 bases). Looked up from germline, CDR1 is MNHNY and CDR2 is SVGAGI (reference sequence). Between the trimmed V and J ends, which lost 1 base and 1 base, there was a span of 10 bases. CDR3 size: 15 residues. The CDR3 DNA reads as TGTGCCAGCAGTTACTGGGGAGACAGGAACACTGAAGCTTTCTTT. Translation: CASSYWGDRNTEAFF.

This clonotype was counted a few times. The chain's CDR3 is CASSLGAGDEQYF. The CDR3 DNA reads as TGTGCCAGCAGTTTAGGCGCAGGGGACGAGCAGTACTTC. This chain uses TRBV12-3 or TRBV12-4 with TRBJ2-7, with D possibly TRBD1 on 6 matching bases. This CDR3 has 13 residues. The V gene lost 1 base and the J gene lost 5 bases, with 9 bases spanning the gap.

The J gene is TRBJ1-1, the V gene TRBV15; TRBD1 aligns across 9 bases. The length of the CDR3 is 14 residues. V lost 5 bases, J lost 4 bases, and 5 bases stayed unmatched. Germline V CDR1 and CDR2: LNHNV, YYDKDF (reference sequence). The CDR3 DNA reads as TGTGCCACCAGCTTACAGGGGGCCCCCACTGAAGCTTTCTTT. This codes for CATSLQGAPTEAFF.

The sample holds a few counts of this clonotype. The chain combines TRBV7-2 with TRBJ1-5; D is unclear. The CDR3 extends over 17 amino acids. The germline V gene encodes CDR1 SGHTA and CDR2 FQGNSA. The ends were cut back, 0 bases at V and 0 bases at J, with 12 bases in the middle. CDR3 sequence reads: CASSLAGREYSNQPQHF. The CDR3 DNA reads TGTGCCAGCAGCTTAGCTGGGAGGGAGTATAGCAATCAGCCCCAGCATTTT.

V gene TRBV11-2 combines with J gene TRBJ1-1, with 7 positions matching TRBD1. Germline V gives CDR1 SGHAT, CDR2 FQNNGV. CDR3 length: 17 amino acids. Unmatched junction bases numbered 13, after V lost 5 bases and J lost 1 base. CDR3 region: CASSPYPPQGTNTEAFF. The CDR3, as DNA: TGTGCCAGCAGCCCGTACCCACCACAGGGGACGAACACTGAAGCTTTCTTT.

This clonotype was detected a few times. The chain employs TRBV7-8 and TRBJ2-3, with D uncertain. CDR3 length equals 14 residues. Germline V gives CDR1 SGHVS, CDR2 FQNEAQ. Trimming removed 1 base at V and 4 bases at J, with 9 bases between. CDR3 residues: CASSLDPQADTQYF. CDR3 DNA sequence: TGTGCCAGCAGCTTAGACCCGCAGGCAGATACGCAGTATTTT.

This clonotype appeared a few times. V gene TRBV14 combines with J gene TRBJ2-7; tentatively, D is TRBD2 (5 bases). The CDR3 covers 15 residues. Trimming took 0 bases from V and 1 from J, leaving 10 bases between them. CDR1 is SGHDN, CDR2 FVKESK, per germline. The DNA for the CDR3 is TGTGCCAGCAGCCAAGAACCTAGCCCATCCTACGAGCAGTACTTC. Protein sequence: CASSQEPSPSYEQYF.

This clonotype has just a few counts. This CDR3 reads CASSRRAGSTDTQYF. The CDR3 nucleotides read TGTGCCAGCAGTCGGAGAGCGGGGTCCACAGATACGCAGTATTTT. The chain is built from TRBV6-6 and TRBJ2-3; 7 nucleotides match TRBD2. The CDR3 totals 15 residues. Germline CDR1 reads MNHNY; CDR2 reads SVGAGI (reference sequence). Germline trimming cut 5 bases from V and 2 bases from J; bases unmatched to any gene: 7.

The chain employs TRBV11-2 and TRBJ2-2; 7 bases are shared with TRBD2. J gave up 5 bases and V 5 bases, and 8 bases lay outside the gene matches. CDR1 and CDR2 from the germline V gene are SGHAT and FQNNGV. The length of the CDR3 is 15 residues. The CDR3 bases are TGTGCCAGCAGCGCCGGACTAGTTCCGACCGGGGAGCTGTTTTTT. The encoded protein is CASSAGLVPTGELFF.

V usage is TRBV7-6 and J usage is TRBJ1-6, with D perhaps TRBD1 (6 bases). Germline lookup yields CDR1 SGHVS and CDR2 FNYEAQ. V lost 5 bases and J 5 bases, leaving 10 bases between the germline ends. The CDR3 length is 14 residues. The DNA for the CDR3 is TGTGCCAGCAGCCTCCGGGACAATAATTCACCCCTCCACTTT. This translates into CASSLRDNNSPLHF.

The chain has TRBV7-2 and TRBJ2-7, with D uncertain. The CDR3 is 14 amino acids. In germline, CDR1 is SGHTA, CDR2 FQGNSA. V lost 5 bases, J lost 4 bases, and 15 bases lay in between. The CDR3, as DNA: TGTGCCAGCAGCACCTCGGGCGAAGCTTACGAGCAGTACTTC. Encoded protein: CASSTSGEAYEQYF.

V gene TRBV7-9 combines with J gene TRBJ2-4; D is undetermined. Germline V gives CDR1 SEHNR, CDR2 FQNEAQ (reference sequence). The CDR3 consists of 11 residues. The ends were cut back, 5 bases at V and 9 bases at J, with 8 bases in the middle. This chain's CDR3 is CASSGEGIQYF. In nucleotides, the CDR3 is TGTGCCAGCAGCGGAGAAGGCATTCAGTACTTC.

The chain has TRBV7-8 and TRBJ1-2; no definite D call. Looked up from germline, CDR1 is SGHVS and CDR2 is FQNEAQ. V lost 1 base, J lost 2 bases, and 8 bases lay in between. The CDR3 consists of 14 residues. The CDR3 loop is CASSLGNLNYGYTF. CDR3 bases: TGTGCCAGCAGCTTAGGGAACCTAAACTATGGCTACACCTTC.

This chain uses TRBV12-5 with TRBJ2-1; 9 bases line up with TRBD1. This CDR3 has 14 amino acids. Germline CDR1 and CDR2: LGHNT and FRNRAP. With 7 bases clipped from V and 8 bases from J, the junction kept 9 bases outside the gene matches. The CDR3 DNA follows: TGTGCTAGTGTTCCGGGACAGGGCCCCCATGAGCAGTTCTTC. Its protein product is CASVPGQGPHEQFF.

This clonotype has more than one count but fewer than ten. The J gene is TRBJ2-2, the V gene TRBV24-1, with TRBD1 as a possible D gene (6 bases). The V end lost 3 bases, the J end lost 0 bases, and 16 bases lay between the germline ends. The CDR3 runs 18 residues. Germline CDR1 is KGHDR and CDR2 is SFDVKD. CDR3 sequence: CATSDIFGTPSNTGELFF. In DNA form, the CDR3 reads TGTGCCACCAGTGATATATTCGGGACACCTTCGAACACCGGGGAGCTGTTTTTT.